The 28 T cell receptor beta chains listed next were all sequenced from one sample in a study of blood T cell repertoires in COVID-19. The method was immunoSEQ multiplex PCR; TCRdb's version includes in-frame clones alone and lacks a portion of them. The repertoire holds about 160,000 clones, with around 90% as singletons. The sample consisted of peripheral blood. These receptors all come from a man younger than 35 with acute or convalescent COVID-19.

V is TRBV30 and J is TRBJ1-5, with 11 bases matching TRBD1. The junction had 9 bases not matched to a gene; V was cut back by 2 bases and J by 9 bases. From germline, CDR1 is GTSNPN and CDR2 SVGIG (reference sequence). This CDR3 has 15 amino acids. This CDR3 reads CAWSPLRDRGSPQHF. The CDR3 DNA reads TGTGCCTGGAGTCCCCTGAGGGACAGGGGGTCGCCCCAGCATTTT.

This clone has more than one count but fewer than ten. The chain links TRBV7-9 to TRBJ1-1; TRBD1 agrees at 7 bases. Losses at the gene ends were 5 bases for V and 3 bases for J; bases not matched to a gene: 6. Germline V gene data show CDR1 as SEHNR and CDR2 as FQNEAQ (reference sequence). The CDR3 contains 14 residues. This chain's CDR3 is CASSETTGYTEAFF. The CDR3 DNA is TGTGCCAGCAGCGAAACGACAGGGTACACTGAAGCTTTCTTT.

This clone was recorded once. The chain joins TRBV11-2 to TRBJ1-1, with 7 nucleotides matching TRBD1. J lost 5 bases, V lost 7 bases, and 16 bases had no gene match. CDR1 and CDR2 (germline): SGHAT, FQNNGV. The CDR3 spans 16 residues. The DNA of the CDR3 is TGTGCCAGCAAACCCATCCAGGGGGTAGTAAATACTGAAGCTTTCTTT. This codes for CASKPIQGVVNTEAFF.

This clone was seen just once. V usage is TRBV5-1 and J usage is TRBJ2-7, with D perhaps matching TRBD2 (6 bases). With 2 bases removed from V and 6 bases from J, the gap between germline ends came to 30 bases. This CDR3 region has 19 residues. Germline V CDR1 and CDR2: SGHRS, YFSETQ. CDR3 protein: CASSFTAGGSYYRVPEQYF. The CDR3 DNA follows: TGCGCCAGCAGCTTTACAGCGGGTGGAAGTTACTATCGAGTCCCCGAGCAGTACTTC.

The chain uses TRBV27 and TRBJ2-7, with 12 bases fitting TRBD1. This CDR3 comprises 15 residues. Trimming cost V 4 bases and J 6 bases; bases outside gene matches: 7. Germline V CDR1 and CDR2: MNHEY, SMNVEV (reference sequence). CDR3 sequence (DNA): TGTGCCAGCAGTTGGGACGGGACAGGGGGCTTCGAGCAGTACTTC. Translated, it gives CASSWDGTGGFEQYF.

This chain joins TRBV21-1 and TRBJ1-1; the table names TRBD1, a call not compared with the DNA. TRBV21-1 is annotated as a pseudogene. The CDR3 contains 21 residues. CDR3 loop: CASSKARVSRGAGSENTEAFF. CDR3 DNA sequence: TGTGCCAGCAGCAAAGCGCGAGTAAGCAGGGGGGCCGGGAGTGAGAACACTGAAGCTTTCTTT.

The CDR3 protein is CASSLKGDQPQHF. CDR3 nucleotides: TGTGCCAGCAGCTTAAAGGGAGACCAGCCCCAGCATTTT. This chain links TRBV7-2 with TRBJ1-5; D not resolved. The CDR3 spans 13 residues. From germline, CDR1 is SGHTA and CDR2 FQGNSA. Trimming cost V 2 bases and J 7 bases, with 9 bases left between them. Full variable domain (remainder filled in from reference TRBV7-2 and TRBJ1-5): GAGVSQSPSNKVTEKGKDVELRCDPISGHTALYWYRQSLGQGLEFLIYFQGNSAPDKSGLPSDRFSAERTGGSVSTLTIQRTQQEDSAVYLCASSLKGDQPQHFGDGTRLSIL.

This chain links TRBV6-6 with TRBJ1-2, with 7 positions matching TRBD1. J lost 6 bases, V lost 0 bases, and 7 bases had no gene match. Germline loops: CDR1 MNHNY, CDR2 SVGAGI (reference sequence). The CDR3 consists of 15 residues. The CDR3 spells CASSYSTADRDGYTF. CDR3 DNA: TGTGCCAGCAGTTACTCGACAGCTGACAGGGATGGCTACACCTTC.

This clone was picked up one time. CDR3 coding DNA: TGTGCCAGTAAAGAGGCGGGGGCTCTTCTGGTAACTGAAGCTTTCTTT. Translated: CASKEAGALLVTEAFF. The chain couples TRBV19 to TRBJ1-1, with D perhaps matching TRBD1 (6 bases). The CDR3 has 16 residues. V gave up 7 bases and J gave up 5 bases, with 23 bases separating them. Germline V gene lookup returns CDR1 LNHDA and CDR2 SQIVND (reference sequence).

The chain uses TRBV14 and TRBJ1-1, with D possibly TRBD1 on 5 matching bases. Germline V gene sequence: CDR1 SGHDN, CDR2 FVKESK. CDR3 size: 12 residues. Trimming took off 4 bases at V and 6 bases at J, with 9 bases between the two ends. In DNA form, the CDR3 reads TGTGCCAGCAGCCCAGGACATTCTGAAGCTTTCTTT. Protein sequence: CASSPGHSEAFF.

CDR3 region: CASSLGDSNEKLFF. Here the CDR3 DNA reads TGCGCCAGCAGCTTGGGGGACAGCAATGAAAAACTGTTTTTT. The V and J genes are TRBV5-1 and TRBJ1-4; TRBD1 matches 7 bases. Germline V lookup: CDR1 SGHRS, CDR2 YFSETQ. The CDR3 loop spans 14 amino acids. V lost 0 bases, J lost 5 bases, and 1 base stayed unmatched.

The chain couples TRBV7-9 to TRBJ1-2; D is undetermined. The germline CDR1 and CDR2 sequences are SEHNR and FQNEAQ (reference sequence). The V end lost 5 bases, the J end lost 8 bases, and 15 bases lay between the germline ends. This CDR3 has 13 amino acids. DNA of the CDR3: TGTGCCAGCAGCCCCCCGTGGGGAGGAGGCTACACCTTC. Protein: CASSPPWGGGYTF.

The gene calls are TRBV2 and TRBJ2-5, with D hard to call. The V end was cut by 1 base, the J end by 1 base, with 7 bases between. Germline V gives CDR1 SNHLY, CDR2 FYNNEI. There are 14 residues in the CDR3. CDR3 sequence reads: CASSEVGFQETQYF. In nucleotides, the CDR3 is TGTGCCAGCAGTGAAGTGGGCTTCCAAGAGACCCAGTACTTC.

The V call is TRBV6-5, the J call TRBJ1-4, with D tentatively TRBD1 (5 bases). Trimming removed 6 bases at V and 8 bases at J, with 13 bases between. The CDR3 is 13 amino acids. The germline V gene encodes CDR1 MNHEY and CDR2 SVGAGI. CDR3 bases: TGTGCCAGCAGCTCAGGGTGGCAAGAAAAACTGTTTTTT. This gives the protein CASSSGWQEKLFF.

The CDR3 reads CATPYRGQGYEQYF. For the CDR3, the DNA is TGTGCCACCCCCTATAGGGGACAGGGCTACGAGCAGTACTTC. The chain links TRBV6-5 to TRBJ2-7; 9 positions match TRBD1. The CDR3 has 14 amino acids. Germline-derived CDR1 and CDR2 are MNHEY and SVGAGI. V shed 10 bases, J shed 3 bases, and the junction held 10 bases outside the gene matches.

This clone was counted once. The chain couples TRBV5-1 to TRBJ2-2; 10 nucleotides align to TRBD1. The CDR3 is 15 amino acids. CDR1 is SGHRS and CDR2 is YFSETQ in the germline V gene. The junction had 7 bases not matched to a gene; V was cut back by 7 bases and J by 4 bases. In DNA, the CDR3 is TGCGCCAGCGCCGGGACAGGGGTTACCACCGGGGAGCTGTTTTTT. It codes for CASAGTGVTTGELFF.

The chain combines TRBV6-5 with TRBJ2-7, with 10 bases fitting TRBD1. V shed 4 bases and J 5 bases; nucleotides not matched to a gene: 11. The CDR3 sequence is 16 residues long. Germline V gene sequence: CDR1 MNHEY, CDR2 SVGAGI. CDR3 coding DNA: TGTGCCAGCAGTTCGGGATGGACAGGGGGGAGGGACGAGCAGTACTTC. This sequence encodes CASSSGWTGGRDEQYF.

This sequence joins TRBV27 and TRBJ1-2; 9 bases align to TRBD1. V trimming: 6 bases; J trimming: 3 bases; junction bases outside the gene matches: 14. Per the germline V gene, CDR1 is MNHEY and CDR2 is SMNVEV (reference sequence). CDR3 size: 17 residues. As DNA, the CDR3 is TGTGCCAGCAGACCTGGACAGGGGCTGAAGGGAGACTATGGCTACACCTTC. Its translation is CASRPGQGLKGDYGYTF.

V and J are TRBV6-2 or TRBV6-3 and TRBJ2-2; 8 positions agree with TRBD2. This CDR3 contains 15 residues. V dropped 4 bases and J dropped 5; count of bases not matched to a gene: 6. CDR1 and CDR2 (germline): MNHEY, SVGEGT. CDR3 sequence: CASSWSGSGTGELFF. The CDR3 nucleotides read TGTGCCAGCAGTTGGAGCGGGAGTGGGACCGGGGAGCTGTTTTTT.

This rearrangement joins TRBV6-5 to TRBJ1-5; no clear D gene. CDR3 size: 14 residues. The germline V gene encodes CDR1 MNHEY and CDR2 SVGAGI. V lost 0 bases and J lost 8, with 11 bases in between. The CDR3 loop is CASSYSGRDEPQHF. The CDR3 DNA sequence: TGTGCCAGCAGTTACTCTGGACGGGATGAGCCCCAGCATTTT.

The CDR3 is CASSISAGQGTDTQYF. Here the CDR3 DNA reads TGTGCCAGTAGTATTTCGGCAGGACAGGGAACAGATACGCAGTATTTT. This chain links TRBV19 with TRBJ2-3, with 8 nucleotides matching TRBD1. Trimming took 3 bases from V and 3 from J; bases not matched to a gene: 8. The CDR3 has 16 residues. Germline V gene sequence: CDR1 LNHDA, CDR2 SQIVND (reference sequence).

The chain links TRBV6-1 to TRBJ1-6; 7 nucleotides line up with TRBD1. CDR3 length: 15 residues. Germline CDR1 reads MNHNS; CDR2 reads SASEGT. V lost 0 bases to trimming and J lost 10 bases; unmatched junction nucleotides: 6. CDR3 protein: CASSEAGTERSPLHF. DNA of the CDR3: TGTGCCAGCAGTGAAGCCGGGACAGAAAGATCACCCCTCCACTTT.

This chain links TRBV24-1 with TRBJ2-7; D might be TRBD1 (6 bases). CDR1 and CDR2 from the germline V gene are KGHDR and SFDVKD. This CDR3 has 15 residues. V was clipped by 1 base and J by 4 bases, with 13 bases between them. This CDR3 reads CATSDLGGSGYEQYF. In DNA form, the CDR3 reads TGTGCCACCAGTGATTTAGGGGGATCGGGGTACGAGCAGTACTTC.

The chain couples TRBV5-1 to TRBJ2-3; D is undetermined. The CDR3 is made up of 12 amino acids. Trimming took 1 base from V and 5 from J, leaving 5 bases between them. CDR1 is SGHRS, CDR2 YFSETQ, per germline. CDR3 protein: CASSLPGDTQYF. The CDR3, as DNA: TGCGCCAGCAGCTTGCCCGGAGATACGCAGTATTTT.

The V and J genes are TRBV4-1 and TRBJ1-1; 10 bases map to TRBD1. Germline CDR1 and CDR2: MGHRA and YSYEKL. The trim removed 5 bases at V and 4 bases at J, leaving 4 bases unmatched. The CDR3 is 14 residues long. The CDR3 region has the DNA TGCGCCAGCAGCGCGCGGACAGGGGGCACTGAAGCTTTCTTT. It yields the protein CASSARTGGTEAFF.

This chain connects TRBV6-1 to TRBJ1-3; D perhaps matches TRBD1 (5 bases). CDR3 length: 16 amino acids. Looked up from germline, CDR1 is MNHNS and CDR2 is SASEGT. V lost 3 bases to trimming and J lost 4 bases, with 16 bases between them. CDR3 region: CASSDRVQGKGNTIYF. CDR3 DNA sequence: TGTGCCAGCAGTGATCGAGTCCAGGGAAAAGGAAACACCATATATTTT.

The chain joins TRBV27 to TRBJ1-2; 9 bases agree with TRBD1. V shed 2 bases and J 10 bases; nucleotides not matched to a gene: 8. The CDR3 consists of 14 residues. CDR1 and CDR2 from the germline V gene are MNHEY and SMNVEV (reference sequence). The DNA for the CDR3 is TGTGCCAGCAGTTTAATCGGGACAGGGCTCCCCTACACCTTC. Protein sequence: CASSLIGTGLPYTF.

The V and J genes are TRBV5-1 and TRBJ2-1; weak D call: TRBD2 (5 bases). The CDR3 sequence is 14 residues long. Trimming cost V 0 bases and J 9 bases, with 13 bases left between them. Germline V gene sequence: CDR1 SGHRS, CDR2 YFSETQ. The CDR3 here is CASSLVVGDGEQFF. The CDR3 DNA reads as TGCGCCAGCAGCTTGGTGGTGGGAGACGGTGAGCAGTTCTTC.